The next 5 T cell receptor beta chains were all read from a single sample in a study of T cells after yellow fever vaccination. Using its own MiXCR run on the 5' RACE reads, TCRdb lists one record per CDR3 protein. The repertoire has 13,000 or so distinct CDR3 sequences, 4.9% of them found once; the top ten carry 51%. Sample: PBMCs, either bulk or a sorted T-cell subset (CD4+, CD8+, memory, or dextramer-sorted; not recorded which), taken 45 days after the yellow fever booster vaccination. All receptors derive from a man younger than 45 who received the YFV17D yellow fever vaccine.

This clonotype was found many times. The chain uses TRBV7-2 and TRBJ2-1, with TRBD2 matching 10 bases. The CDR3 runs 16 residues. Trimming took 4 bases from V and 4 from J; bases not matched to a gene: 7. Germline V lookup: CDR1 SGHTA, CDR2 FQGNSA. CDR3 sequence (DNA): TGTGCCAGCAGCTCCGGACTAGCGGTTATATACAATGAGCAGTTCTTC. Translation: CASSSGLAVIYNEQFF. Looking up the rest from reference TRBV7-2 and TRBJ2-1 gives the full variable domain: GAGVSQSPSNKVTEKGKDVELRCDPISGHTALYWYRQSLGQGLEFLIYFQGNSAPDKSGLPSDRFSAERTGGSVSTLTIQRTQQEDSAVYLCASSSGLAVIYNEQFFGPGTRLTVL.

This clonotype was seen at least ten times. V usage is TRBV7-9 and J usage is TRBJ1-2; D might be TRBD1 (6 bases). The CDR3 loop spans 14 amino acids. Trimming stripped 5 bases from V and 3 bases from J, with 13 bases between. Germline CDR1 reads SEHNR; CDR2 reads FQNEAQ (reference sequence). CDR3 in amino acids: CASSPGGTHYGYTF. The CDR3 DNA is TGTGCCAGCAGCCCGGGGGGGACACACTATGGCTACACCTTC.

The table lists this clonotype with many counts. The chain links TRBV28 to TRBJ2-7; D is unresolved. V was clipped by 11 bases and J by 2 bases, with 10 bases between them. This CDR3 has 11 residues. Per the germline V gene, CDR1 is MDHEN and CDR2 is SYDVKM. The CDR3 nucleotides are TGTGCCTCGGGCCTAACCTACGAGCAGTACTTC. The encoded protein is CASGLTYEQYF.

This clonotype was recorded at least ten times. This chain uses TRBV18 with TRBJ2-1; 10 bases match TRBD2. The CDR3 is 16 residues long. After removal of 6 bases from V and 5 bases from J, the junction contained 10 bases not matched to a gene. Germline V gives CDR1 KGHSH, CDR2 LQKENI. In DNA, the CDR3 is TGTGCCAGCTCCCCGCCAGCGGGAGGGCCAAACAATGAGCAGTTCTTC. Translation: CASSPPAGGPNNEQFF.

This clonotype was recorded many times. The chain joins TRBV3-1 to TRBJ2-3, with 7 bases matching TRBD2. Germline lookup yields CDR1 LGHDT and CDR2 YNNKEL (reference sequence). The CDR3 has 16 amino acids. V lost 4 bases and J lost 2; bases outside the gene matches: 9. The CDR3 DNA is TGTGCCAGCAGCCGCGTCAGGCGGGACTACACAGATACGCAGTATTTT. This sequence encodes CASSRVRRDYTDTQYF.